These 5 T cell receptor beta chains originate from one sample sequenced in a study of blood T cell repertoires in COVID-19. Sequencing was performed with immunoSEQ multiplex PCR; in TCRdb, only in-frame clones are kept and a portion is missing. The sample records fewer than 250,000 clones, 80% to 90% being singletons. The sample was PBMCs or T cells enriched from blood (not recorded which). The receptors stem from a woman in her forties with acute COVID-19.

This chain joins TRBV28 and TRBJ2-1, with 14 bases matching TRBD2. Germline loops: CDR1 MDHEN, CDR2 SYDVKM. The ends lost 3 bases at V and 7 bases at J; junction bases unmatched: 5. This CDR3 is built from 16 residues. CDR3 in amino acids: CASSFPTSGRGNEQFF. CDR3 sequence (DNA): TGTGCCAGCAGTTTCCCGACTAGCGGGAGGGGGAATGAGCAGTTCTTC. The full variable domain, its missing parts supplied by reference TRBV28 and TRBJ2-1, is DVKVTQSSRYLVKRTGEKVFLECVQDMDHENMFWYRQDPGLGLRLIYFSYDVKMKEKGDIPEGYSVSREKKERFSLILESASTNQTSMYLCASSFPTSGRGNEQFFGPGTRLTVL.

This clone was observed a handful of times. The chain links TRBV4-2 to TRBJ2-2, with D perhaps TRBD2 (5 bases). Trimming removed 6 bases from V and 0 bases from J, with 14 bases in between. The CDR3 consists of 16 residues. Per the germline V gene, CDR1 is LGHNA and CDR2 is YNFKEQ. Here the CDR3 reads CASRTASGSNTGELFF. The CDR3 bases are TGTGCCAGCAGGACTGCAAGCGGATCGAACACCGGGGAGCTGTTTTTT.

The DNA of the CDR3 is TGTGCCAGCAGTACGTTACAGCCTGTGGGTGGAAACACCATATATTTT. It codes for CASSTLQPVGGNTIYF. V gene TRBV28 combines with J gene TRBJ1-3, with D hard to call. Between the trimmed V and J ends, which lost 5 bases and 3 bases, there was a span of 17 bases. From germline, CDR1 is MDHEN and CDR2 SYDVKM. This CDR3 spans 16 amino acids.

This chain uses TRBV5-6 with TRBJ2-7; TRBD2 agrees at 15 bases. The germline gives CDR1 SGHDT, CDR2 YYEEEE. This CDR3 contains 15 residues. With V trimmed by 4 bases and J by 2 bases, 1 base remained unmatched. This CDR3 is CASSRTSGRAYEQYF. DNA of the CDR3: TGTGCCAGCAGCAGGACTAGCGGGAGGGCCTACGAGCAGTACTTC.

The rearrangement links TRBV27 to TRBJ1-1; 9 bases agree with TRBD1. This CDR3 has 15 residues. Looked up from germline, CDR1 is MNHEY and CDR2 is SMNVEV (reference sequence). V was pared by 4 bases and J by 7 bases, with 10 bases of the junction left unmatched. As DNA, the CDR3 is TGTGCCAGCAGTTCGGGACAGGGACTTACTCTTGAAGCTTTCTTT. Its translation: CASSSGQGLTLEAFF.